A selection of T cell receptor beta chains follows, all from one sample in a study of shared clonotypes between healthy human individuals. Repertoires were generated with immunoSEQ multiplex PCR, while TCRdb's copy carries only in-frame clones and drops some. The repertoire consists of 2,100,000 or so clones, with almost 96% occurring once and the leading ten covering about 0.13%. The material sequenced was naive CD4+ T cells sorted from blood. The receptors here all came from a man younger than 35 in good health. Both conserved end residues are part of each CDR3. The D gene is left open where the match is weak. Clone size is not always given. Where it is, it says once, few, many or a class for expanded clones.

J gene | D gene | CDR3 length | V gene | clone size | CDR3 protein | CDR3 DNA
TRBJ1-4 | - | 14 | TRBV9 | - | CASSVQPVNEKLFF | TGTGCCAGCAGCGTACAGCCCGTTAATGAAAAACTGTTTTTT
TRBJ2-7 | - | 13 | TRBV10-3 | - | CAIASTETYEQYF | TGTGCCATCGCTTCGACTGAAACCTACGAGCAGTACTTC
TRBJ2-3 | TRBD2 | 15 | TRBV11-2 | - | CASSLVSGAPNTQYF | TGTGCCAGCAGCCTCGTGAGCGGGGCCCCTAATACGCAGTATTTT
TRBJ1-1 | TRBD1 | 15 | TRBV6-5 | - | CASSSVDRGRTEAFF | TGTGCCAGCAGTTCCGTTGACAGGGGTAGGACTGAAGCTTTCTTT
TRBJ2-7 | - | 13 | TRBV18 | - | CASSPTDSYEQYF | TGTGCCAGCTCACCCACGGACAGCTACGAGCAGTACTTC
TRBJ2-5 | TRBD1 | 17 | TRBV5-4 | once | CASSFPGQTSIQETQYF | TGTGCCAGCAGCTTCCCGGGACAGACCTCGATTCAAGAGACCCAGTACTTC
TRBJ1-1 | TRBD1 | 15 | TRBV6-5 | - | CASTRGGPKNTEAFF | TGTGCCAGCACCAGAGGGGGCCCTAAGAACACTGAAGCTTTCTTT
TRBJ2-4 | - | 14 | TRBV7-8 | - | CASSFSGSKNIQYF | TGTGCCAGCAGCTTCAGCGGATCCAAAAACATTCAGTACTTC
TRBJ2-2 | TRBD2 | 16 | TRBV7-9 | - | CASSRNPGGDTGELFF | TGTGCCAGCAGCCGTAACCCGGGAGGGGACACCGGGGAGCTGTTTTTT
TRBJ1-2 | - | 14 | TRBV28 | - | CASSSRGPRYGYTF | TGTGCCAGCAGTTCCAGGGGCCCACGTTATGGCTACACCTTC
TRBJ2-1 | - | 16 | TRBV7-6 | - | CASSLVAASSFNEQFF | TGTGCCAGCAGCTTAGTCGCGGCTAGTTCTTTCAATGAGCAGTTCTTC
TRBJ1-1 | - | 11 | TRBV6-1 | - | CASSENTEAFF | TGTGCCAGCTCTGAGAACACTGAAGCTTTCTTT
TRBJ1-2 | - | 12 | TRBV30 | - | CAWTADTTYSTF | TGTGCCTGGACGGCGGATACAACCTATTCCACCTTC
TRBJ2-7 | - | 12 | TRBV10-3 | once | CAIGDRPYEQYF | TGTGCCATCGGTGACCGTCCTTACGAGCAGTACTTC
TRBJ2-1 | - | 16 | TRBV7-2 | - | CASSLAGDPSYNEQFF | TGTGCCAGCAGCTTAGCGGGAGATCCGTCCTACAATGAGCAGTTCTTC
TRBJ1-4 | TRBD1 | 17 | TRBV9 | - | CASSFHGTGAPNEKLFF | TGTGCCAGCAGCTTCCACGGGACAGGGGCTCCAAATGAAAAACTGTTTTTT
TRBJ2-7 | TRBD1 | 13 | TRBV28 | - | CASSATGINEQYF | TGTGCCAGCAGTGCGACAGGGATCAACGAGCAGTACTTC
TRBJ2-7 | - | 11 | TRBV20-1 | - | CSGRLGNEQYF | TGCAGTGGTAGACTAGGAAACGAGCAGTACTTC
TRBJ2-7 | TRBD2 | 14 | TRBV13 | - | CASSPSGGADEQYF | TGTGCCAGCAGCCCGAGCGGGGGGGCCGACGAGCAGTACTTC
TRBJ2-1 | - | 15 | TRBV30 | - | CAWSRTRGPYNEQFF | TGTGCCTGGAGTAGGACGCGGGGGCCTTACAATGAGCAGTTCTTC
TRBJ2-3 | - | 13 | TRBV9 | - | CASSVGSPDTQYF | TGTGCCAGCAGCGTAGGATCCCCAGATACGCAGTATTTT
TRBJ2-7 | - | 15 | TRBV6-6 | - | CASSYSELPSYEQYF | TGTGCCAGCAGTTACTCAGAACTACCTTCCTACGAGCAGTACTTC
TRBJ2-7 | - | 12 | TRBV30 | - | CAWSPTSYEQYF | TGTGCCTGGAGTCCGACCTCCTACGAGCAGTACTTC
TRBJ2-3 | TRBD2 | 15 | TRBV30 | - | CAWSGLAGYTDTQYF | TGTGCCTGGAGTGGACTAGCGGGATACACAGATACGCAGTATTTT
TRBJ1-1 | - | 14 | TRBV10-1 | - | CASSDGGMNTEAFF | TGCGCCAGCAGTGACGGGGGAATGAACACTGAAGCTTTCTTT
TRBJ1-6 | - | 12 | TRBV6-5 | few | CASSYRDSPLHF | TGTGCCAGCAGTTACAGGGATTCACCCCTCCACTTT
TRBJ2-2 | TRBD1 | 13 | TRBV27 | - | CASSGQDTGELFF | TGTGCCAGCAGTGGACAGGACACCGGGGAGCTGTTTTTT
TRBJ1-5 | - | 17 | TRBV6-1 | - | CASSEAPGGQPNQPQHF | TGTGCCAGCAGTGAAGCTCCAGGCGGACAGCCGAATCAGCCCCAGCATTTT
TRBJ2-2 | - | 13 | TRBV9 | - | CASSVDLIGELFF | TGTGCCAGCAGCGTAGATCTGATCGGGGAGCTGTTTTTT
TRBJ2-7 | - | 15 | TRBV6-6 | - | CASSYSGVSAYEQYF | TGTGCCAGCAGTTACTCAGGGGTCTCCGCCTACGAGCAGTACTTC
TRBJ2-6 | - | 15 | TRBV28 | - | CASSQTGSGANVLTF | TGTGCCAGCAGCCAAACAGGATCTGGGGCCAACGTCCTGACTTTC
TRBJ1-1 | - | 14 | TRBV27 | - | CASSPAVWEGEAFF | TGTGCCAGCAGTCCCGCCGTCTGGGAAGGTGAAGCTTTCTTT
TRBJ1-1 | TRBD1 | 15 | TRBV5-6 | - | CASSGRQGAASEAFF | TGTGCCAGCAGCGGTAGACAGGGGGCGGCATCTGAAGCTTTCTTT
TRBJ2-5 | TRBD2 | 14 | TRBV5-1 | once | CASAASGGRETQYF | TGCGCCAGTGCCGCTAGCGGGGGGCGAGAGACCCAGTACTTC
TRBJ2-7 | - | 15 | TRBV4-1 | - | CASSQVASVSYEQYF | TGCGCCAGCAGCCAAGTCGCTAGCGTTTCCTACGAGCAGTACTTC
TRBJ2-2 | - | 14 | TRBV11-2 | - | CASSLRSKVGELFF | TGTGCCAGCAGCCTCCGCTCAAAGGTCGGGGAGCTGTTTTTT
TRBJ2-7 | - | 13 | TRBV30 | - | CAWTRQAPYEQYF | TGTGCCTGGACCCGACAGGCGCCCTACGAGCAGTACTTC
TRBJ1-1 | - | 12 | TRBV5-4 | - | CASTREGVRTFF | TGTGCCAGCACCCGGGAAGGGGTTCGAACTTTCTTT
TRBJ2-5 | - | 12 | TRBV9 | - | CASSVEFETQYF | TGTGCCAGCAGCGTCGAGTTTGAGACCCAGTACTTC
TRBJ2-1 | - | 14 | TRBV2 | - | CASSAEPGKDEQFF | TGTGCCAGCAGTGCGGAACCAGGGAAGGATGAGCAGTTCTTC
TRBJ1-2 | - | 12 | TRBV6-1 | - | CASSVTSYGYTF | TGTGCCAGCAGTGTAACAAGCTATGGCTACACCTTC
TRBJ2-4 | - | 15 | TRBV6-1 | - | CASSNRGGAKNIQYF | TGTGCCAGCAGTAACAGGGGGGGGGCCAAAAACATTCAGTACTTC
TRBJ2-2 | TRBD2 | 17 | TRBV6-7 | - | CASSYPTSGSVTGELFF | TGTGCCAGCAGTTACCCCACTAGCGGGAGCGTAACCGGGGAGCTGTTTTTT
TRBJ1-5 | - | 15 | TRBV5-8 | - | CASSLGGAGNQPQHF | TGTGCCAGCAGCTTGGGCGGGGCTGGCAATCAGCCCCAGCATTTT
TRBJ2-1 | - | 15 | TRBV5-4 | - | CASSSVVGLYNEQFF | TGTGCCAGCAGCTCGGTAGTGGGGCTCTACAATGAGCAGTTCTTC
TRBJ2-2 | - | 16 | TRBV28 | - | CASSLFRGINTGELFF | TGTGCCAGCAGTTTATTCCGGGGGATTAACACCGGGGAGCTGTTTTTT